Presented here are 18 T cell receptor beta chains from one specimen sequenced in a study of cytotoxic CD8 clonotypes in ibrutinib-treated CLL. Only in-frame clones appear in the TCRdb table, and some are missing; sequencing was by immunoSEQ multiplex PCR. Among 40,000 or so clones listed, about 69% were seen once. The input for sequencing was PBMCs, taken after 24 months of ibrutinib treatment. The origin of the receptors is a human donor with chronic lymphocytic leukemia.

The chain recombines TRBV6-6 with TRBJ1-2, with TRBD1 identical over 8 bases. CDR1 is MNHNY, CDR2 SVGAGI, per germline (reference sequence). The CDR3 spans 15 residues. V was pared by 5 bases and J by 4 bases, with 9 bases of the junction left unmatched. In DNA form, the CDR3 reads TGTGCCAGCAGTCGGACAGGGCGCCTCGGCTATGGCTACACCTTC. Its protein product is CASSRTGRLGYGYTF.

This chain uses TRBV7-9 with TRBJ1-1, with 7 nucleotides matching TRBD1. The CDR3 has 17 residues. The junction had 12 bases not matched to a gene; V was cut back by 0 bases and J by 5 bases. Germline V gives CDR1 SEHNR, CDR2 FQNEAQ (reference sequence). This chain's CDR3 is CASSLATQGSGWTEAFF. The CDR3 DNA reads TGTGCCAGCAGCTTAGCCACACAGGGGTCGGGGTGGACTGAAGCTTTCTTT.

The chain carries TRBV18 and TRBJ1-1; D is uncertain. The CDR3 has 14 amino acids. V dropped 2 bases and J dropped 1 base, with 8 bases sitting between them. The germline gives CDR1 KGHSH, CDR2 LQKENI. Here the CDR3 reads CASSPVETNTEAFF. Written as DNA, the CDR3 is TGTGCCAGCTCACCAGTTGAGACGAACACTGAAGCTTTCTTT.

This sequence joins TRBV27 and TRBJ2-7; the D gene is possibly TRBD1 (5 bases). CDR3 length: 14 residues. Per the germline V gene, CDR1 is MNHEY and CDR2 is SMNVEV (reference sequence). V was cut by 4 bases and J by 0 bases, with 10 bases left in between. The CDR3 region is CASSSRASSYEQYF. The CDR3 DNA sequence: TGTGCCAGCAGTTCCAGGGCCAGCTCCTACGAGCAGTACTTC.

The genes are TRBV18 and TRBJ1-1; no reliable D call. Between the trimmed V and J ends, which lost 0 bases and 8 bases, there was a span of 16 bases. CDR3 length equals 15 residues. Germline lookup yields CDR1 KGHSH and CDR2 LQKENI. In nucleotides, the CDR3 is TGTGCCAGCTCACCACCGGTTGCGGGATTTGGGGAAGCTTTCTTT. Amino acid sequence: CASSPPVAGFGEAFF.

The J gene is TRBJ1-3, the V gene TRBV2, with D maybe TRBD1 (6 bases). The CDR3 sequence is 17 residues long. Germline V gene lookup returns CDR1 SNHLY and CDR2 FYNNEI. V lost 4 bases and J 0 bases, leaving 16 bases between the germline ends. CDR3 in DNA: TGTGCCAGCAGTGGGGGGCGGAGTACCTACTCTGGAAACACCATATATTTT. Encoded protein: CASSGGRSTYSGNTIYF.

V usage is TRBV30 and J usage is TRBJ2-5; 9 bases fit TRBD1. The CDR3 has 13 residues. Unmatched junction bases numbered 4, after V lost 3 bases and J lost 5 bases. Germline lookup yields CDR1 GTSNPN and CDR2 SVGIG (reference sequence). CDR3 residues: CAWSRTGEETQYF. The CDR3 region has the DNA TGTGCCTGGAGCCGGACAGGGGAGGAGACCCAGTACTTC.

The CDR3 DNA is TGTGCCAGCTCACGGGAGCCGGTGAACGAGCAGTACTTC. This gives the protein CASSREPVNEQYF. The chain carries TRBV18 and TRBJ2-7; D perhaps matches TRBD2 (5 bases). The CDR3 spans 13 residues. Trimming took off 4 bases at V and 5 bases at J, with 12 bases between the two ends. Per germline, CDR1 KGHSH and CDR2 LQKENI.

The chain joins TRBV19 to TRBJ1-3, with D possibly being TRBD1 (5 bases). Germline V gene data show CDR1 as LNHDA and CDR2 as SQIVND (reference sequence). The CDR3 is made up of 13 amino acids. The V and J ends lost 10 bases and 0 bases respectively, with 10 bases between them. DNA for the CDR3: TGTGCCACCAGGGTCCACTCTGGAAACACCATATATTTT. The encoded protein is CATRVHSGNTIYF.

The rearrangement uses TRBV18 and TRBJ1-6, with D hard to call. Between the trimmed V and J ends, which lost 6 bases and 0 bases, there was a span of 12 bases. CDR1 and CDR2 (germline): KGHSH, LQKENI. The CDR3 has 16 residues. CDR3 amino acids: CASSLKESSYNSPLHF. CDR3 nucleotide sequence: TGTGCCAGCTCCCTCAAGGAGAGCTCCTATAATTCACCCCTCCACTTT.

The chain is built from TRBV5-6 and TRBJ1-1; 8 bases fit TRBD1. With 4 bases clipped from V and 4 bases from J, the junction kept 0 bases outside the gene matches. Germline values: CDR1 SGHDT, CDR2 YYEEEE. This CDR3 region has 12 residues. CDR3 sequence (DNA): TGTGCCAGCAGCACAGGGGGCACTGAAGCTTTCTTT. It specifies CASSTGGTEAFF.

The gene calls are TRBV9 and TRBJ1-2; D is ambiguous. Trimming left V 4 bases short and J 0 bases short, with 13 bases between. The CDR3 is 15 residues long. From germline, CDR1 is SGDLS and CDR2 YYNGEE. CDR3 bases: TGTGCCAGCAGCCAATGGGAAGGGCCTAACTATGGCTACACCTTC. This codes for CASSQWEGPNYGYTF.

The chain links TRBV10-2 to TRBJ2-1, with 13 bases lining up with TRBD2. Unmatched junction bases numbered 9, after V lost 0 bases and J lost 7 bases. Germline V gives CDR1 WSHSY, CDR2 SAAADI. The CDR3 has 18 amino acids. CDR3 sequence reads: CASSESYEGLAGLNEQFF. The DNA for the CDR3 is TGCGCCAGCAGTGAGTCATACGAGGGACTAGCGGGGTTGAATGAGCAGTTCTTC.

The V gene is TRBV7-2, the J gene TRBJ2-7; TRBD2 matches 10 bases. The CDR3 contains 15 residues. Trimming at V came to 6 bases and at J to 3 bases, leaving 8 bases not matched to a gene. Germline V gene data show CDR1 as SGHTA and CDR2 as FQGNSA. In nucleotides, the CDR3 is TGTGCCAGCAGTTCGAGCGGGGGGGCGGGCTACGAGCAGTACTTC. Translation gives CASSSSGGAGYEQYF.

The chain uses TRBV5-5 and TRBJ2-1; a possible D gene is TRBD2 (5 bases). The germline V gene has CDR1 SGHKS and CDR2 YYEKEE (reference sequence). The V gene lost 6 bases and the J gene lost 5 bases, with 18 bases spanning the gap. This CDR3 comprises 15 residues. The CDR3 DNA reads as TGTGCCAGCACCCAAGGTTTCGGGGATCACAATGAGCAGTTCTTC. It codes for CASTQGFGDHNEQFF.

Turning to this clone: At one end, the junction sequence differs from germline, possibly due to a read error. The chain couples TRBV7-7 to TRBJ1-2; D may be TRBD1 (5 bases). Looked up from germline, CDR1 is SSHAT and CDR2 is FNYEAQ (reference sequence). The length of the CDR3 is 14 residues. CDR3 DNA sequence: TGTGCTAGCAGCGCGGAGACAGATCACTATGGCTACACCTTC. Encoded protein: CASSAETDHYGYTF.

The rearrangement uses TRBV30 and TRBJ1-5; D gene uncertain. In germline, CDR1 is GTSNPN, CDR2 SVGIG (reference sequence). Trimming removed 1 base at V and 1 base at J, with 5 bases between. CDR3 length: 13 amino acids. The CDR3 spells CAWSADSNQPQHF. In DNA form, the CDR3 reads TGTGCCTGGAGTGCGGACAGCAATCAGCCCCAGCATTTT. The whole variable domain, remainder taken from reference TRBV30 and TRBJ1-5, is SQTIHQWPATLVQPVGSPLSLECTVEGTSNPNLYWYRQAAGRGLQLLFYSVGIGQISSEVPQNLSASRPQDRQFILSSKKLLLSDSGFYLCAWSADSNQPQHFGDGTRLSIL.

The gene calls are TRBV9 and TRBJ2-3; TRBD1 is a possible D gene (5 bases). Per the germline V gene, CDR1 is SGDLS and CDR2 is YYNGEE. V was clipped by 0 bases and J by 3 bases, with 11 bases between them. This CDR3 comprises 15 residues. In nucleotides, the CDR3 is TGTGCCAGCAGCGTAGATGGGCAGGGAACAGATACGCAGTATTTT. Residues: CASSVDGQGTDTQYF.